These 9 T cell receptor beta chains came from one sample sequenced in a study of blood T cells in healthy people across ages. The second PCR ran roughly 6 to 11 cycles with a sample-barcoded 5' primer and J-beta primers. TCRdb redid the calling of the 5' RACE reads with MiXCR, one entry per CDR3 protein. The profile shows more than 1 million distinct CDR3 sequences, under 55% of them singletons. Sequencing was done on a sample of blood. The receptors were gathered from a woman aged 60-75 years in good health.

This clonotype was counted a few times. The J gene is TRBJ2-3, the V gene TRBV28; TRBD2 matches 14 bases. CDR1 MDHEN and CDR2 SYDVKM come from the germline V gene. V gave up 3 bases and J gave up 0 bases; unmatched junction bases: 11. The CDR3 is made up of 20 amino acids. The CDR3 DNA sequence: TGTGCCAGCAGTTTTAACCCCCGGACTAGCGGGAGGCGTAGCACAGATACGCAGTATTTT. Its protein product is CASSFNPRTSGRRSTDTQYF.

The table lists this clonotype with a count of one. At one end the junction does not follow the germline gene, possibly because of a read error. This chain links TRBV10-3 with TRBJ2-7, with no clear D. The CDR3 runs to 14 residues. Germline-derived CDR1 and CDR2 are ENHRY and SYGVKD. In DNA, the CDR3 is TGTGCCATCAGTGAGACTTCAAACTCCGACGAGCAGTACTTC. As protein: CAISETSNSDEQYF.

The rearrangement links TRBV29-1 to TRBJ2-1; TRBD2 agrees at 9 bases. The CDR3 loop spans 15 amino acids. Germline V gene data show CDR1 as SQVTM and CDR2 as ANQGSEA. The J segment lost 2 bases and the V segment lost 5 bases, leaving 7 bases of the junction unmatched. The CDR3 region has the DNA TGCAGCGTTTCAGAGACTAGCGGAGCCTACAATGAGCAGTTCTTC. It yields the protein CSVSETSGAYNEQFF.

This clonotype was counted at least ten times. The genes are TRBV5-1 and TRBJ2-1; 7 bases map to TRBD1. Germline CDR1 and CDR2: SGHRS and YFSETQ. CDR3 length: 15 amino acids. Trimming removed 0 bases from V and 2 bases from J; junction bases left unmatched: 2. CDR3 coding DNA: TGCGCCAGCAGCTTGGGACAGGGAACCTACAATGAGCAGTTCTTC. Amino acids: CASSLGQGTYNEQFF.

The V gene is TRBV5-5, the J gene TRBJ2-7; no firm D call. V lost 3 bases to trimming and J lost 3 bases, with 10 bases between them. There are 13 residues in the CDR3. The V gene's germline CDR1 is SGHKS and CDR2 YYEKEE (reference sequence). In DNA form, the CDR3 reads TGTGCCAGCAGCTGGGTCGGAGACTACGAGCAGTACTTC. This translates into CASSWVGDYEQYF.

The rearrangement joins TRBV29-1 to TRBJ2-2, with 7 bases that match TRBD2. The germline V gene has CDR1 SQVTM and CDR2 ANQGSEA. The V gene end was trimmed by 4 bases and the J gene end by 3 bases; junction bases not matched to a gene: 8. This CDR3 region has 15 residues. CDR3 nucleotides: TGCAGCGTTGCTTGGACGGGGGGTTACACCGGGGAGCTGTTTTTT. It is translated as CSVAWTGGYTGELFF.

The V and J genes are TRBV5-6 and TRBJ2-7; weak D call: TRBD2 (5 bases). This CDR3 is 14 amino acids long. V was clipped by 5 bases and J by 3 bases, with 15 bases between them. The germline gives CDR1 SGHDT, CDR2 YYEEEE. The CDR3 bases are TGTGCCAGCAGGGAGGCGGGCAGACGCTACGAGCAGTACTTC. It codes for CASREAGRRYEQYF.

The CDR3 here is CASSQGGGGSRSYEQYF. The CDR3, as DNA: TGTGCCAGCAGCCAAGGAGGGGGCGGGAGTCGATCCTACGAGCAGTACTTC. This sequence joins TRBV3-1 and TRBJ2-7; D is perhaps TRBD1 or TRBD2 (7 bases each). Trimming pared 1 base from V and 1 base from J, leaving 17 bases between. This CDR3 spans 17 amino acids. The germline V gene has CDR1 LGHDT and CDR2 YNNKEL (reference sequence).

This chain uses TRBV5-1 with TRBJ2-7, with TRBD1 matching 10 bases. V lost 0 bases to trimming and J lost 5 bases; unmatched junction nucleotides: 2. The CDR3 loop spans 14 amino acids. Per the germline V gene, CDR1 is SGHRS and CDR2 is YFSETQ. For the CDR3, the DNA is TGCGCCAGCAGCTTGGGGGACAGGGGCCACGAGCAGTACTTC. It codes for CASSLGDRGHEQYF.